One T cell receptor (beta chain) is described in this entry. The sample originates from a study of blood T cell repertoires in COVID-19. Background on the study: Samples representing acute and convalescent COVID-19 were sourced from the United States, Italy and Spain. The analysed material was cDNA or gDNA that came from T cells, B-cell-depleted T cells, or PBMCs.

TCRdb's table, derived via immunoSEQ multiplex PCR, lists solely in-frame clones and lacks some. The sample includes about 200,000 clones, about nine tenths seen only once; the top ten take around 7%. Sequences were obtained from peripheral blood. The origin of this receptor is a man aged 40-49 years with acute or convalescent COVID-19.

The CDR3 DNA reads TGTGCCAGCAGCCCCAGGGAAAACTATGGCTACACCTTC. It yields the protein CASSPRENYGYTF. The chain carries TRBV6-2 or TRBV6-3 and TRBJ1-2; a possible D gene is TRBD1 (5 bases). Germline CDR1 reads MNHEY; CDR2 reads SVGEGT. CDR3 length: 13 amino acids. Trimming removed 6 bases at V and 2 bases at J, with 10 bases between.